These 18 T cell receptor beta chains share one sample of origin, sequenced in a study of patients and donors after allogeneic stem cell transplantation. TCRdb processed the RT-PCR reads anew with MiXCR; each CDR3 protein has one entry. Of about 960,000 distinct CDR3 sequences listed, under 20% are singletons. Sequencing input: blood, either unsorted or a sorted T cell fraction (not recorded which). These TCRs come from a human donor who was either an allogeneic HSCT recipient or a stem cell or donor lymphocyte infusion donor (not recorded which). It is not recorded whose cells these are; they may come from a transplant donor.

The table lists this clonotype with many counts. This chain joins TRBV27 and TRBJ2-1; 7 nucleotides line up with TRBD2. Trimming removed 6 bases from V and 4 bases from J; junction bases left unmatched: 12. CDR1 is MNHEY and CDR2 is SMNVEV in the germline V gene (reference sequence). The CDR3 spans 16 residues. CDR3 coding DNA: TGTGCCAGCAGCCGATGGCGGGAGCCCTCTTACAATGAGCAGTTCTTC. Translated: CASSRWREPSYNEQFF.

The chain couples TRBV12-3 or TRBV12-4 to TRBJ2-1; no firm D call. The CDR3 spans 13 residues. The ends were cut back, 6 bases at V and 7 bases at J, with 13 bases in the middle. CDR3 DNA sequence: TGTGCCAGCAGCCGTAAGGCGTTGAATGAGCAGTTCTTC. This sequence encodes CASSRKALNEQFF.

This clonotype was detected a few times. The chain recombines TRBV27 with TRBJ2-7; TRBD1 agrees at 9 bases. Germline lookup yields CDR1 MNHEY and CDR2 SMNVEV (reference sequence). J gave up 2 bases and V 6 bases, and 5 bases lay outside the gene matches. The CDR3 sequence is 14 residues long. CDR3 in amino acids: CASRSGTGTYEQYF. The CDR3 DNA reads TGTGCCAGCAGATCCGGGACAGGGACCTACGAGCAGTACTTC.

The chain has TRBV5-1 and TRBJ2-3; TRBD1 aligns across 10 bases. CDR1 is SGHRS and CDR2 is YFSETQ in the germline V gene. The CDR3 contains 15 residues. V lost 3 bases and J lost 5; bases outside the gene matches: 6. The CDR3 region is CASSSMTGGQDTQYF. The CDR3 region has the DNA TGCGCCAGCAGCTCCATGACAGGGGGCCAAGATACGCAGTATTTT.

The rearrangement uses TRBV14 and TRBJ2-7; D gene unclear. V lost 0 bases to trimming and J lost 3 bases, with 9 bases between them. Germline V gene sequence: CDR1 SGHDN, CDR2 FVKESK. The CDR3 consists of 14 residues. The CDR3 DNA reads as TGTGCCAGCAGCCAAGAGGCAGGAGTCTACGAGCAGTACTTC. Residues: CASSQEAGVYEQYF. Supplemented by reference TRBV14 and TRBJ2-7, the full variable domain reads EAGVTQFPSHSVIEKGQTVTLRCDPISGHDNLYWYRRVMGKEIKFLLHFVKESKQDESGMPNNRFLAERTGGTYSTLKVQPAELEDSGVYFCASSQEAGVYEQYFGPGTRLTVT.

The V call is TRBV7-8, the J call TRBJ2-7; 8 bases align to TRBD1. CDR1 and CDR2 from the germline V gene are SGHVS and FQNEAQ. This CDR3 has 15 amino acids. V lost 3 bases and J lost 4; bases outside the gene matches: 8. The chain's CDR3 is CASSLSTGEGYEQYF. CDR3 DNA: TGTGCCAGCAGCTTGTCGACAGGGGAAGGTTACGAGCAGTACTTC.

This clonotype was detected only a few times. This rearrangement joins TRBV12-3 or TRBV12-4 to TRBJ2-1; D remains unclear. This CDR3 has 13 residues. Trimming stripped 3 bases from V and 8 bases from J, with 11 bases between. Here the CDR3 reads CASSFRLVDEQFF. For the CDR3, the DNA is TGTGCCAGCAGTTTCCGGCTAGTCGATGAGCAGTTCTTC.

The rearrangement links TRBV20-1 to TRBJ2-5; no definite D call. This CDR3 contains 12 residues. The germline CDR1 and CDR2 sequences are DFQATT and SNEGSKA (reference sequence). V shed 4 bases and J shed 2 bases, with 8 bases lying between them. The CDR3 reads CSAKLGQETQYF. CDR3 DNA: TGCAGTGCTAAATTGGGTCAAGAGACCCAGTACTTC.

This chain uses TRBV20-1 with TRBJ2-5, with D maybe TRBD2 (6 bases). Germline values: CDR1 DFQATT, CDR2 SNEGSKA (reference sequence). The CDR3 is 13 residues long. Trimming pared 3 bases from V and 4 bases from J, leaving 12 bases between. CDR3 protein: CSARREAGETQYF. The CDR3 DNA sequence: TGCAGTGCTAGGAGAGAAGCGGGAGAGACCCAGTACTTC.

This clonotype was counted at least ten times. The chain joins TRBV12-3 or TRBV12-4 to TRBJ2-2, with 8 bases aligning to TRBD1. Unmatched junction bases numbered 1, after V lost 6 bases and J lost 1 base. The CDR3 is 14 residues long. The CDR3 is CASSGTGNTGELFF. The CDR3 DNA reads TGTGCCAGCAGCGGGACAGGGAACACCGGGGAGCTGTTTTTT.

This chain uses TRBV2 with TRBJ2-1, with a weak D call TRBD2 (6 bases). V lost 4 bases and J lost 6, with 16 bases in between. Germline V gives CDR1 SNHLY, CDR2 FYNNEI. The CDR3 sequence is 15 residues long. CDR3 sequence: CASSVGGFTANEQFF. The CDR3 DNA reads as TGTGCCAGCAGTGTCGGAGGGTTTACGGCCAATGAGCAGTTCTTC.

This chain links TRBV7-2 with TRBJ2-1, with 7 bases identical to TRBD2. This CDR3 has 13 residues. Germline lookup yields CDR1 SGHTA and CDR2 FQGNSA. The V and J ends lost 4 bases and 3 bases, in that order; junction bases with no gene match: 0. The CDR3 DNA is TGTGCCAGCAGCTGGACTAGCTACAATGAGCAGTTCTTC. Protein product: CASSWTSYNEQFF.

This clonotype was detected ten times or more. The chain couples TRBV6-1 to TRBJ2-7, with unresolved D. V was shortened by 5 bases and J by 6 bases, with 5 bases between the two germline ends. The V gene's germline CDR1 is MNHNS and CDR2 SASEGT. The length of the CDR3 is 10 residues. The CDR3 region is CASSSSEQYF. The CDR3 nucleotides read TGTGCCAGCAGTAGTAGCGAGCAGTACTTC.

This rearrangement joins TRBV2 to TRBJ2-1; possibly TRBD2 for D (5 bases). Germline V gene sequence: CDR1 SNHLY, CDR2 FYNNEI. This CDR3 region has 13 residues. Between the trimmed V and J ends, which lost 8 bases and 2 bases, there was a span of 10 bases. The CDR3 coding sequence is TGTGCCAGCCTCCTCGGGACCTACAATGAGCAGTTCTTC. Its translation is CASLLGTYNEQFF.

The chain has TRBV18 and TRBJ1-5; perhaps TRBD1 as D (5 bases). Germline CDR1 reads KGHSH; CDR2 reads LQKENI. V dropped 4 bases and J dropped 7 bases, with 11 bases sitting between them. CDR3 length: 13 residues. For the CDR3, the DNA is TGTGCCAGCTCACAGGGGCTTCAGCAGCCCCAGCATTTT. Translated, it gives CASSQGLQQPQHF. Combining the CDR3 with reference TRBV18 and TRBJ1-5 gives the whole variable domain NAGVMQNPRHLVRRRGQEARLRCSPMKGHSHVYWYRQLPEEGLKFMVYLQKENIIDESGMPKERFSAEFPKEGPSILRIQQVVRGDSAAYFCASSQGLQQPQHFGDGTRLSIL.

This clonotype appeared many times. The chain combines TRBV15 with TRBJ2-7; no firm D call. CDR3 size: 13 residues. The V and J ends lost 0 bases and 3 bases respectively, with 6 bases between them. Germline V gene lookup returns CDR1 LNHNV and CDR2 YYDKDF (reference sequence). The chain's CDR3 is CATSRDAVYEQYF. CDR3 DNA: TGTGCCACCAGCAGAGATGCGGTCTACGAGCAGTACTTC.

The chain links TRBV11-1 to TRBJ2-7; 10 bases line up with TRBD1. From germline, CDR1 is SGHAT and CDR2 FQDESV (reference sequence). The CDR3 extends over 14 amino acids. V was pared by 7 bases and J by 3 bases, with 6 bases of the junction left unmatched. For the CDR3, the DNA is TGTGCCAGCACCAACCGGGACAGGGGCTACGAGCAGTACTTC. It yields the protein CASTNRDRGYEQYF. Filled out from reference TRBV11-1 and TRBJ2-7, the complete variable domain reads EAEVAQSPRYKITEKSQAVAFWCDPISGHATLYWYRQILGQGPELLVQFQDESVVDDSQLPKDRFSAERLKGVDSTLKIQPAELGDSAMYLCASTNRDRGYEQYFGPGTRLTVT.

This rearrangement joins TRBV9 to TRBJ2-3; D possibly corresponds to TRBD2 (7 bases). V was shortened by 0 bases and J by 3 bases, with 14 bases between the two germline ends. Germline values: CDR1 SGDLS, CDR2 YYNGEE. The CDR3 length is 16 residues. Written as DNA, the CDR3 is TGTGCCAGCAGCGTAGGTGGAGCGGGACATACAGATACGCAGTATTTT. Its translation: CASSVGGAGHTDTQYF.